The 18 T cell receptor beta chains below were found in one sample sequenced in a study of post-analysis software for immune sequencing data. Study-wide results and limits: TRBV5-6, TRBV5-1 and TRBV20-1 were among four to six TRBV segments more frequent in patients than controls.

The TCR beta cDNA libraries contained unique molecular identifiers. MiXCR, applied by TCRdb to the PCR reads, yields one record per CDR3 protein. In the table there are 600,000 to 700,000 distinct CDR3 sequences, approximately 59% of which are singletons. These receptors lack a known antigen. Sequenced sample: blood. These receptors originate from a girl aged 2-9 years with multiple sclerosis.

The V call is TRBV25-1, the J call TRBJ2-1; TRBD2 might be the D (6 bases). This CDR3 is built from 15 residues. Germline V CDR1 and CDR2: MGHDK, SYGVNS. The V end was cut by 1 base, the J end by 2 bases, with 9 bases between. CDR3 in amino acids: CASSEWGGAYNEQFF. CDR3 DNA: TGTGCCAGCAGTGAATGGGGAGGAGCCTACAATGAGCAGTTCTTC.

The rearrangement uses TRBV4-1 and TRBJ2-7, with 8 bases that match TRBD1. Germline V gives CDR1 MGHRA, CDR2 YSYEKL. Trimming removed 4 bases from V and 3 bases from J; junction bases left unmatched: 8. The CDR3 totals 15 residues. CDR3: CASSPGQGYSYEQYF. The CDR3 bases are TGCGCCAGCAGCCCTGGACAGGGCTATAGCTACGAGCAGTACTTC.

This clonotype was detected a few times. DNA for the CDR3: TGCAGTGCTAGACGAGATAGCGGGATATACGAGCAGTACTTC. Its translation: CSARRDSGIYEQYF. V and J are TRBV20-1 and TRBJ2-4; TRBD2 agrees at 8 bases. The J call may be wrong; the DNA end is better matched by TRBJ2-7. The CDR3 is 14 amino acids. Germline CDR1 and CDR2: DFQATT and SNEGSKA (reference sequence).

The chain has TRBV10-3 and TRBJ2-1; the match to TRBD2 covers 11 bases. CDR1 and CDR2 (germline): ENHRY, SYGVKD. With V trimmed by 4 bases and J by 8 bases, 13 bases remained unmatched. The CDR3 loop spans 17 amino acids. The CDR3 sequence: CAISALQLAGVGDEQFF. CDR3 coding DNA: TGTGCCATCAGTGCTCTCCAACTAGCGGGAGTAGGAGATGAGCAGTTCTTC.

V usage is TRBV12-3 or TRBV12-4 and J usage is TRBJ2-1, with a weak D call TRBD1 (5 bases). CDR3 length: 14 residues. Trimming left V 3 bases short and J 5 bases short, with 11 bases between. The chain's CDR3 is CASSLSAGNNEQFF. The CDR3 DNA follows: TGTGCCAGCAGTTTGAGCGCAGGGAACAATGAGCAGTTCTTC.

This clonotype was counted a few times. The CDR3 loop is CASSLDGLGLGTDTQYF. CDR3 sequence (DNA): TGCGCCAGCAGCTTGGACGGATTGGGACTAGGAACAGATACGCAGTATTTT. The chain is built from TRBV5-1 and TRBJ2-3, with 8 positions matching TRBD2. Germline V gene data show CDR1 as SGHRS and CDR2 as YFSETQ. With 0 bases clipped from V and 3 bases from J, the junction kept 9 bases outside the gene matches. The CDR3 loop spans 17 amino acids.

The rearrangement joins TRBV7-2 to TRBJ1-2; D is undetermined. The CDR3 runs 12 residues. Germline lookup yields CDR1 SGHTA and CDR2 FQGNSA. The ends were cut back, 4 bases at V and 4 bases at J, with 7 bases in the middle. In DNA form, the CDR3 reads TGTGCCAGCAGCTCTGGGATCTATGGCTACACCTTC. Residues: CASSSGIYGYTF.

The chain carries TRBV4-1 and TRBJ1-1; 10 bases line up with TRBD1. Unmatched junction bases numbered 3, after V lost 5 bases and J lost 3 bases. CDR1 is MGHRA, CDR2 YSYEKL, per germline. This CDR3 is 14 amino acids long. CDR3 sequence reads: CASSEGQGYTEAFF. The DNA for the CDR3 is TGCGCCAGCAGCGAGGGACAGGGGTACACTGAAGCTTTCTTT.

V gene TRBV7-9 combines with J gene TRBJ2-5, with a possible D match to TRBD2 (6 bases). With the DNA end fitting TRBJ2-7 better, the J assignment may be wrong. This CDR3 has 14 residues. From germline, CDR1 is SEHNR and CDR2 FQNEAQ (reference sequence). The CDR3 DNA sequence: TGTGCCAGCAGGGAATCCGGGACTCGTTACGAGCAGTACTTC. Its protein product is CASRESGTRYEQYF.

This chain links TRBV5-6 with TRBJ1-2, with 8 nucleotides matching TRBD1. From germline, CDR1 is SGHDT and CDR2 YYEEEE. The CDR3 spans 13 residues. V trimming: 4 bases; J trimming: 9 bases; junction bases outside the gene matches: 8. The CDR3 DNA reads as TGTGCCAGCAGCCCAGACAGGGGTAGGAGCTACACCTTC. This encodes CASSPDRGRSYTF.

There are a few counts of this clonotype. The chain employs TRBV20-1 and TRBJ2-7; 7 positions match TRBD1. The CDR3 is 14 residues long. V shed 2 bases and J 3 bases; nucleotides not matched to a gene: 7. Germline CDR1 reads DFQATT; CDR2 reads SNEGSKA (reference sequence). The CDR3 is CSARSSGGYYEQYF. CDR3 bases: TGCAGTGCTAGATCCTCAGGGGGATACTACGAGCAGTACTTC.

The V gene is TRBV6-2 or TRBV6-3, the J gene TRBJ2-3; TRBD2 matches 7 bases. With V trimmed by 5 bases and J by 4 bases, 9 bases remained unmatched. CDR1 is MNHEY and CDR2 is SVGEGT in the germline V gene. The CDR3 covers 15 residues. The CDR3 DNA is TGTGCCAGCAGTCGCCGGGACTACCATCCAGATACGCAGTATTTT. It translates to CASSRRDYHPDTQYF.

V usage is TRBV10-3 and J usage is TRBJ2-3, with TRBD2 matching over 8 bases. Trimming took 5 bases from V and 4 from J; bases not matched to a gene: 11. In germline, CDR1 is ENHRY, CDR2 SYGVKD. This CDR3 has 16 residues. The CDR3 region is CAISTGTSKPPDTQYF. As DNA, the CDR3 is TGTGCCATCAGTACCGGGACTAGTAAACCCCCAGATACGCAGTATTTT.

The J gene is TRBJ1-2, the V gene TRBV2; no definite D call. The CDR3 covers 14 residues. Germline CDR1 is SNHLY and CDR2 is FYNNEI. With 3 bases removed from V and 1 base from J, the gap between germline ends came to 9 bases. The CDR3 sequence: CASSESARNYGYTF. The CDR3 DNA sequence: TGTGCCAGCAGTGAGTCGGCCCGTAACTATGGCTACACCTTC.

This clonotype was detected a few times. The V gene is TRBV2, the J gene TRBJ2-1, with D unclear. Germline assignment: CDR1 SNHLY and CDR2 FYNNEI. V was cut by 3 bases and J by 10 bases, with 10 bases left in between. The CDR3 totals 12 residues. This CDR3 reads CASSEITREQFF. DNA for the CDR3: TGTGCCAGCAGTGAGATTACTCGGGAGCAGTTCTTC.

CDR3 sequence (DNA): TGCAGCGTTGGACAGGGGGAGGTCTATGGCTACACCTTC. This sequence encodes CSVGQGEVYGYTF. V gene TRBV29-1 combines with J gene TRBJ1-2; TRBD1 matches 9 bases. In germline, CDR1 is SQVTM, CDR2 ANQGSEA. The J segment lost 4 bases and the V segment lost 4 bases, leaving 4 bases of the junction unmatched. There are 13 residues in the CDR3.

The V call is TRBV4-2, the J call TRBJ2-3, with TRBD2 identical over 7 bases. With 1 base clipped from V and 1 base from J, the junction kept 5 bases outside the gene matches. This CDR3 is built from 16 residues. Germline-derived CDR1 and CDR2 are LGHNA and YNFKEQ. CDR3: CASSQVPRGGTDTQYF. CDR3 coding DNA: TGTGCCAGCAGCCAAGTGCCCCGGGGGGGCACAGATACGCAGTATTTT.

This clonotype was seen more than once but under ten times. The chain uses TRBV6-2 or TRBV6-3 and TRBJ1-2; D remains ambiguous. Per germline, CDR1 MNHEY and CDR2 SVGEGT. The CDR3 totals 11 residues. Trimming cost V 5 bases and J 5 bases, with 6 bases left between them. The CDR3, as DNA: TGTGCCAGCAGTCCCCGGTATGGCTACACCTTC. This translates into CASSPRYGYTF.